This T cell receptor beta chain was identified in a study of blood T cell repertoires in COVID-19. Looked up from germline, CDR1 is SGHKS and CDR2 is YYEKEE (reference sequence). V gave up 4 bases and J gave up 6 bases; unmatched junction bases: 15. The CDR3 covers 18 residues. Repertoires were generated with immunoSEQ multiplex PCR, while TCRdb's copy carries only in-frame clones and drops some. The sample holds roughly 240,000 clones; approximately 88% are singletons and the top ten take roughly 2.4%. Ages ranged from roughly 18 to 100 years, with residence in more than 20 US areas. Many counts were recorded for this clone.

The origin of this receptor is a woman in her thirties or forties with acute COVID-19. The chain links TRBV5-5 to TRBJ1-5, with 11 bases that match TRBD1. Sequences were obtained from PBMCs or T cells enriched from blood (not recorded which). CDR3 protein: CASSPVGDRGGSSQPQHF. CDR3 in DNA: TGTGCCAGCAGCCCAGTAGGGGACAGGGGGGGGAGTAGTCAGCCCCAGCATTTT. Complete variable domain (other parts from reference TRBV5-5 and TRBJ1-5): DAGVTQSPTHLIKTRGQQVTLRCSPISGHKSVSWYQQVLGQGPQFIFQYYEKEERGRGNFPDRFSARQFPNYSSELNVNALLLGDSALYLCASSPVGDRGGSSQPQHFGDGTRLSIL.